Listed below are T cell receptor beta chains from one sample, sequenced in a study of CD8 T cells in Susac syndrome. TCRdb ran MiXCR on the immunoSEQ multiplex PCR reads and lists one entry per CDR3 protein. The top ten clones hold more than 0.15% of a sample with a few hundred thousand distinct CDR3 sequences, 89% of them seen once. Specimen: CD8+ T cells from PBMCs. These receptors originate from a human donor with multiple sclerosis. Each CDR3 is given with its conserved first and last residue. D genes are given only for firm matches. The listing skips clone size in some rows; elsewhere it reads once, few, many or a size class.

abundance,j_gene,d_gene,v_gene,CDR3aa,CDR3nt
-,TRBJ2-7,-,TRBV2,CASRYHTGGAYEQYF,TGTGCCAGCAGGTACCATACAGGGGGGGCCTACGAGCAGTACTTC
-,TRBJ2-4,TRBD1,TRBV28,CASSPGTVLAKNIQYF,TGTGCCAGCAGTCCCGGGACAGTTCTAGCCAAAAACATTCAGTACTTC
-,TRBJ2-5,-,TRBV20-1,CSARAIAMGYECQETQYF,TGCAGTGCTAGGGCTATCGCGATGGGGTATGAGTGCCAAGAGACCCAGTACTTC
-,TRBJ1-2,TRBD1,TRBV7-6,CASSSYDRAYGYTF,TGTGCCAGCAGCTCCTACGACAGGGCCTATGGCTACACCTTC
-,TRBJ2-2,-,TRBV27,CASTRGGGELFF,TGTGCCAGCACCAGGGGAGGCGGGGAGCTGTTTTTT
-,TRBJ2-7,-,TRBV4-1,CASIQGGALREQYF,TGCGCCAGCATCCAAGGGGGGGCGCTGAGGGAGCAGTACTTC
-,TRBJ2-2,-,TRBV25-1,CASSDITDTGELFF,TGTGCCAGCAGTGATATTACCGACACCGGGGAGCTGTTTTTT
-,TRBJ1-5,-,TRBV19,CASSIGHLRARGQPQHF,TGTGCCAGTAGTATTGGACATCTGAGGGCTAGAGGTCAGCCCCAGCATTTT
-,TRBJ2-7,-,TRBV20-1,CSARRQGFHEQYF,TGCAGTGCTAGACGGCAGGGATTCCACGAGCAGTACTTC
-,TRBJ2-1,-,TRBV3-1,CASSQADYNEQFF,TGTGCCAGCAGCCAAGCGGACTACAATGAGCAGTTCTTC
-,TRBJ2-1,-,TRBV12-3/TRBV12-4,CASSPTSLSYNEQFF,TGTGCCAGCAGCCCGACTAGTCTCTCCTACAATGAGCAGTTCTTC
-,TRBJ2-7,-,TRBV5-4,CASSWSGSYEQYF,TGTGCCAGCAGTTGGTCAGGGTCCTACGAGCAGTACTTC
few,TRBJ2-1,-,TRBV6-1,CASSHLLPWEQFF,TGTGCCAGCAGCCATCTCCTGCCTTGGGAGCAGTTCTTC
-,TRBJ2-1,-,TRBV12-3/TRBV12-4,CASSLAATQDEQFF,TGTGCCAGCAGTTTAGCCGCCACTCAGGATGAGCAGTTCTTC
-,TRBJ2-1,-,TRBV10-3,CAISEPLTRNEQFF,TGTGCCATCAGTGAGCCCCTCACTAGGAATGAGCAGTTCTTC
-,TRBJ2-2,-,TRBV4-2,CASSQDSNGELFF,TGTGCCAGCAGCCAAGATTCGAACGGGGAGCTGTTTTTT
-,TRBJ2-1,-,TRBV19,CASSLLANSYNEQFF,TGTGCCAGTAGTCTACTAGCTAACTCCTACAATGAGCAGTTCTTC
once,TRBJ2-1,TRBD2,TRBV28,CACSPGLAGNEQFF,TGTGCCTGCAGCCCGGGACTAGCGGGGAATGAGCAGTTCTTC
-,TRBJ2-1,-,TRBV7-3,CASSPESTGYNEQFF,TGTGCCAGCAGCCCAGAATCCACCGGTTACAATGAGCAGTTCTTC
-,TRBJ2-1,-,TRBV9,CASSRGGTDTSYNEQFF,TGTGCCAGCAGCAGAGGAGGGACAGACACCTCCTACAATGAGCAGTTCTTC
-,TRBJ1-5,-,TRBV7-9,CASSLELGGAGQPQHF,TGTGCCAGCAGCTTAGAGTTAGGGGGGGCAGGACAGCCCCAGCATTTT
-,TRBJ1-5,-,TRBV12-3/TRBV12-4,CASSPGQTNQPQHF,TGTGCCAGCAGCCCAGGACAGACCAATCAGCCCCAGCATTTT
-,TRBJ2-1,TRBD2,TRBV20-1,CSATTSGGSYNEQFF,TGCAGTGCTACTACTAGCGGAGGCTCCTACAATGAGCAGTTCTTC
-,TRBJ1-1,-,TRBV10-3,CAISESTVEAFF,TGTGCCATCAGTGAGTCGACGGTTGAAGCTTTCTTT
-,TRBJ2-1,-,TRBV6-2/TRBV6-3,CASEDRPLYNEQFF,TGTGCCAGCGAAGATCGGCCACTATACAATGAGCAGTTCTTC
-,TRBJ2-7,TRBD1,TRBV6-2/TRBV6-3,CASRPTGAYEQYF,TGTGCCAGCAGACCCACAGGGGCCTACGAGCAGTACTTC
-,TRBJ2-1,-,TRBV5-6,CASSLGGLGSHEQFF,TGTGCCAGCAGCTTGGGGGGTCTCGGATCCCATGAGCAGTTCTTC
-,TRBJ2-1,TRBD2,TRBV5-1,CASSLAGLRLAGDSSYNEQFF,TGCGCCAGCAGCTTGGCCGGATTAAGACTAGCGGGAGATAGCTCCTACAATGAGCAGTTCTTC
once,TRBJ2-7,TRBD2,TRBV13,CASSLRQAGGYEQHF,TGTGCCAGCAGCTTGCGCCAAGCGGGGGGCTACGAGCAGCACTTC
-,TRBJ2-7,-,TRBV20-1,CSARDPQGSYEQYF,TGCAGTGCTAGAGATCCACAGGGTTCCTACGAGCAGTACTTC
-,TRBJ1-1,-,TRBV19,CASSGPREAFF,TGTGCCAGTAGTGGACCGCGTGAAGCTTTCTTT
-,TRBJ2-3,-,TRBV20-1,CSARGTSTDTQYF,TGCAGTGCTAGAGGGACATCCACAGATACGCAGTATTTT
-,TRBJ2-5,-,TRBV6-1,CASSVQAQETQYF,TGTGCCAGCAGTGTACAGGCCCAAGAGACCCAGTACTTC
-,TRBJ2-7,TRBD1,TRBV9,CASSASGQGSYEQYF,TGTGCCAGCAGCGCGTCGGGACAGGGGAGCTACGAGCAGTACTTC
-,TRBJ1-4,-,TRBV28,CASSSLRWDKSNEKLFF,TGTGCCAGCAGCTCTTTACGTTGGGACAAATCTAATGAAAAACTGTTTTTT
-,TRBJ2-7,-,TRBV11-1,CASSLVRTVPYEQYF,TGTGCCAGCAGCTTAGTTCGGACAGTTCCCTACGAGCAGTACTTC
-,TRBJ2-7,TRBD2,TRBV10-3,CAISEYSGRAYEQYF,TGTGCCATCAGTGAGTATAGCGGGAGGGCCTACGAGCAGTACTTC
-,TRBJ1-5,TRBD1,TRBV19,CASSTGTGGNQPQHF,TGTGCCAGTAGTACCGGGACAGGCGGCAATCAGCCCCAGCATTTT
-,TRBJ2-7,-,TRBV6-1,CAGSDAGVRDSSEQYF,TGTGCCGGCAGTGATGCAGGGGTGCGGGATTCCTCCGAGCAGTACTTC
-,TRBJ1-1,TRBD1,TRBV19,CASSMEGAATEAFF,TGTGCCAGTAGTATGGAGGGGGCGGCCACTGAAGCTTTCTTT
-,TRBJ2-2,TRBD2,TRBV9,CASSVGGGAWTGELFF,TGTGCCAGCAGCGTAGGCGGGGGGGCCTGGACCGGGGAGCTGTTTTTT
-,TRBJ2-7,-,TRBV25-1,CATSGPSYEQYF,TGTGCCACCTCGGGACCTTCCTACGAGCAGTACTTC
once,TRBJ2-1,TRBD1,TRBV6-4,CASSESPGQGLNEQFF,TGTGCCAGCAGTGAAAGCCCGGGACAGGGCTTAAATGAGCAGTTCTTC
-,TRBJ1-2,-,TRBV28,CASSQRAGANYGYTF,TGTGCCAGCAGTCAAAGAGCGGGGGCTAACTATGGCTACACCTTC
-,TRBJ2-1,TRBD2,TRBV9,CASSVGRLAANNEQFF,TGTGCCAGCAGCGTAGGGAGACTAGCGGCGAACAATGAGCAGTTCTTC
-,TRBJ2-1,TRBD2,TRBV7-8,CASSLALVGGRNNEQFF,TGTGCCAGCAGCTTAGCCCTTGTGGGAGGGCGGAACAATGAGCAGTTCTTC
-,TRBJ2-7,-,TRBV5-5,CASSLGPSSSYEQYF,TGTGCCAGCAGCTTGGGGCCTTCAAGTTCCTACGAGCAGTACTTC
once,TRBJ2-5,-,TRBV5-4,CASSLPSSERGGETQYF,TGTGCCAGCAGCTTACCCTCCTCTGAGCGAGGGGGGGAGACCCAGTACTTC
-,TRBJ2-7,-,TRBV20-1,CSARDRHRNTIYEQYF,TGCAGTGCTAGAGATCGGCACAGGAATACAATCTACGAGCAGTACTTC
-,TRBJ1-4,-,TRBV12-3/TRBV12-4,CASIVKQVNEKLFF,TGTGCCAGCATTGTTAAACAGGTTAATGAAAAACTGTTTTTT
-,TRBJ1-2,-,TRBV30,CAELKGDYGYTF,TGTGCCGAACTGAAGGGGGACTATGGCTACACCTTC
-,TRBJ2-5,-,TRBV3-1,CASSQGVGTPKGETQYF,TGTGCCAGCAGCCAAGGTGTCGGGACCCCGAAGGGGGAGACCCAGTACTTC
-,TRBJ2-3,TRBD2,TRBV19,CASHSSGGSTDTQYF,TGTGCCAGCCATTCTAGCGGGGGAAGCACAGATACGCAGTATTTT